These 31 T cell receptor beta chains originate from one sample sequenced in a study of blood T cell repertoires in COVID-19. Here immunoSEQ multiplex PCR was the method, and the copy in TCRdb shows in-frame clones only, minus some. Of about 81,000 clones in the sample, about four fifths were seen once. Source material: peripheral blood. These receptors all come from a human donor in a cohort sampled during active COVID-19.

The rearrangement uses TRBV29-1 and TRBJ2-3; 10 bases fit TRBD1. There are 15 residues in the CDR3. V shed 6 bases, J shed 3 bases, and the junction held 9 bases outside the gene matches. Germline V gene lookup returns CDR1 SQVTM and CDR2 ANQGSEA. The CDR3 bases are TGCAGCGTCGCAAGGGGGACAGGGGCAACAGATACGCAGTATTTT. Protein product: CSVARGTGATDTQYF.

The rearrangement uses TRBV5-1 and TRBJ2-3, with TRBD2 matching over 7 bases. Unmatched junction bases numbered 1, after V lost 0 bases and J lost 0 bases. CDR1 SGHRS and CDR2 YFSETQ come from the germline V gene. CDR3 length: 15 amino acids. CDR3 coding DNA: TGCGCCAGCAGCTTGGCAGCGGGGAGCACAGATACGCAGTATTTT. It translates to CASSLAAGSTDTQYF.

This chain joins TRBV3-1 (or the pseudogene TRBV3-2) and TRBJ2-1, with 8 bases identical to TRBD2. The CDR3 is made up of 18 amino acids. Germline CDR1 and CDR2: LGHDT and YNNKEL (reference sequence). With V trimmed by 4 bases and J by 3 bases, 14 bases remained unmatched. CDR3 coding DNA: TGTGCCAGCAGCCCGCCCTTCGGGGGGGCCAGGTTCTACAATGAGCAGTTCTTC. As protein: CASSPPFGGARFYNEQFF.

V usage is TRBV28 and J usage is TRBJ2-3, with D possibly TRBD2 on 6 matching bases. Germline CDR1 is MDHEN and CDR2 is SYDVKM. The CDR3 spans 14 residues. Trimming took off 4 bases at V and 0 bases at J, with 8 bases between the two ends. The CDR3 DNA reads as TGTGCCAGCAGTTCGGGGACTAGCACAGATACGCAGTATTTT. Amino acids: CASSSGTSTDTQYF.

The chain links TRBV3-1 (or the pseudogene TRBV3-2) to TRBJ2-3; 8 positions agree with TRBD2. Germline V gene sequence: CDR1 LGHDT, CDR2 YNNKEL (reference sequence). J was trimmed by 2 bases and V by 3 bases; bases with no gene match: 7. This CDR3 contains 16 residues. The CDR3 coding sequence is TGTGCCAGCAGCCACATCCGGGGGGGGATCACAGATACGCAGTATTTT. Its translation is CASSHIRGGITDTQYF.

This chain joins TRBV6-6 and TRBJ2-3; perhaps TRBD1 as D (6 bases). The CDR3 consists of 14 residues. V gave up 6 bases and J gave up 4 bases, with 14 bases separating them. CDR1 and CDR2 (germline): MNHNY, SVGAGI (reference sequence). The DNA of the CDR3 is TGTGCCAGCAGCGATACAGGGCGCCCAGATACGCAGTATTTT. It specifies CASSDTGRPDTQYF.

The chain employs TRBV27 and TRBJ2-1, with TRBD1 identical over 8 bases. From germline, CDR1 is MNHEY and CDR2 SMNVEV (reference sequence). V shed 9 bases, J shed 7 bases, and the junction held 8 bases outside the gene matches. The CDR3 covers 13 residues. The DNA for the CDR3 is TGTGCCAGTCACCAGGGGGCGCGTAATGAGCAGTTCTTC. Encoded protein: CASHQGARNEQFF.

The chain joins TRBV2 to TRBJ1-1; possibly TRBD1 for D (5 bases). Trimming cost V 9 bases and J 2 bases, with 16 bases left between them. This CDR3 region has 14 residues. Germline loops: CDR1 SNHLY, CDR2 FYNNEI. CDR3 region: CARMVGRANTEAFF. CDR3 nucleotides: TGTGCCAGGATGGTGGGCAGGGCAAACACTGAAGCTTTCTTT.

Only a few counts were recorded for this clone. This chain uses TRBV18 with TRBJ2-7; 12 nucleotides line up with TRBD2. Germline trimming cut 6 bases from V and 1 base from J; bases unmatched to any gene: 4. The CDR3 totals 15 residues. Germline CDR1 reads KGHSH; CDR2 reads LQKENI. The CDR3 DNA sequence: TGTGCCAGCTCCCAGACTAGCGGGGGATCCTACGAGCAGTACTTC. Translated: CASSQTSGGSYEQYF. The variable domain in full, completed from reference TRBV18 and TRBJ2-7, reads NAGVMQNPRHLVRRRGQEARLRCSPMKGHSHVYWYRQLPEEGLKFMVYLQKENIIDESGMPKERFSAEFPKEGPSILRIQQVVRGDSAAYFCASSQTSGGSYEQYFGPGTRLTVT.

The table lists this clone with a count of one. The V call is TRBV7-9, the J call TRBJ2-1; TRBD1 matches 9 bases. Per germline, CDR1 SEHNR and CDR2 FQNEAQ (reference sequence). With V trimmed by 2 bases and J by 8 bases, 10 bases remained unmatched. The CDR3 length is 16 residues. This CDR3 reads CASSLLAGQGIHEQFF. CDR3 DNA: TGTGCCAGCAGCTTACTGGCTGGACAGGGGATCCATGAGCAGTTCTTC.

The chain recombines TRBV19 with TRBJ2-1; D unclear. In germline, CDR1 is LNHDA, CDR2 SQIVND (reference sequence). The CDR3 length is 12 residues. V was trimmed by 3 bases and J by 6 bases, leaving 6 bases between them. In nucleotides, the CDR3 is TGTGCCAGTAGTATCTTCTCCAATGAGCAGTTCTTC. Translated: CASSIFSNEQFF.

V is TRBV3-1 (or the pseudogene TRBV3-2) and J is TRBJ2-6; 8 bases line up with TRBD1. CDR3 length: 19 residues. Looked up from germline, CDR1 is LGHDT and CDR2 is YNNKEL (reference sequence). The V and J ends lost 1 base and 2 bases, in that order; junction bases with no gene match: 10. The CDR3 DNA reads TGTGCCAGCAGCCAAGGGGGGACAGGAGATCTGGCTGGGGCCAACGTCCTGACTTTC. Translating it yields CASSQGGTGDLAGANVLTF.

The chain's CDR3 is CASSPDGTGGYGYTF. In DNA, the CDR3 is TGCGCCAGCAGCCCGGACGGGACAGGGGGTTATGGCTACACCTTC. The V gene is TRBV5-1, the J gene TRBJ1-2; 11 positions agree with TRBD1. Losses at the gene ends were 4 bases for V and 5 bases for J; bases not matched to a gene: 7. Germline V CDR1 and CDR2: SGHRS, YFSETQ. The CDR3 sequence is 15 residues long.

This clone was found a few times. The rearrangement links TRBV4-2 to TRBJ2-2, with TRBD2 matching 9 bases. The CDR3 covers 17 residues. V gave up 0 bases and J gave up 2 bases; unmatched junction bases: 4. CDR1 is LGHNA and CDR2 is YNFKEQ in the germline V gene. The CDR3 coding sequence is TGTGCCAGCAGCCAAGATCTAGCGGGGAGTAACACCGGGGAGCTGTTTTTT. Its translation is CASSQDLAGSNTGELFF.

The rearrangement joins TRBV19 to TRBJ1-4; a possible D gene is TRBD1 (6 bases). V lost 3 bases to trimming and J lost 8 bases, with 10 bases between them. Germline V gene lookup returns CDR1 LNHDA and CDR2 SQIVND (reference sequence). This CDR3 spans 13 amino acids. The CDR3 bases are TGTGCCAGTAGTATGGGGGCTCGAGAAAAACTGTTTTTT. Translated, it gives CASSMGAREKLFF.

The chain employs TRBV4-1 and TRBJ2-1; 14 positions match TRBD2. Germline V gene sequence: CDR1 MGHRA, CDR2 YSYEKL. The CDR3 is 20 amino acids. Trimming removed 4 bases from V and 0 bases from J; junction bases left unmatched: 11. The CDR3 DNA sequence: TGCGCCAGCAGCCGAGCCGGGACTAGCGGGGGTCCGAGCTCCTACAATGAGCAGTTCTTC. This translates into CASSRAGTSGGPSSYNEQFF.

The J gene is TRBJ1-5, the V gene TRBV19; D unclear. The CDR3 is made up of 12 amino acids. In germline, CDR1 is LNHDA, CDR2 SQIVND (reference sequence). The germline V and J ends were trimmed by 7 bases and 7 bases, with 11 bases remaining between them. The CDR3 loop is CASTTGGQPQHF. Here the CDR3 DNA reads TGTGCCAGTACAACGGGCGGGCAGCCCCAGCATTTT.

This chain links TRBV10-3 with TRBJ1-5; D possibly corresponds to TRBD1 (5 bases). Trimming removed 4 bases from V and 3 bases from J, with 10 bases in between. Per germline, CDR1 ENHRY and CDR2 SYGVKD. CDR3 size: 14 residues. CDR3 DNA sequence: TGTGCCATCAGTGCCGGGGGGATCAATCAGCCCCAGCATTTT. Translating gives CAISAGGINQPQHF.

The chain couples TRBV7-8 to TRBJ2-7; D perhaps matches TRBD1 (6 bases). CDR3 size: 14 residues. The germline V gene has CDR1 SGHVS and CDR2 FQNEAQ. Trimming cost V 6 bases and J 1 base, with 13 bases left between them. DNA of the CDR3: TGTGCCAGCAGTCCTCGGACAGATTCCTACGAGCAGTACTTC. This sequence encodes CASSPRTDSYEQYF.

The chain recombines TRBV10-2 with TRBJ2-1; 13 bases are a match to TRBD2. From germline, CDR1 is WSHSY and CDR2 SAAADI. J was trimmed by 5 bases and V by 6 bases; bases with no gene match: 4. This CDR3 is 15 amino acids long. The CDR3 loop reads CASRGLAGMHNEQFF. CDR3 nucleotide sequence: TGCGCCAGCAGGGGACTAGCGGGGATGCACAATGAGCAGTTCTTC.

This sequence joins TRBV30 and TRBJ2-1, with D perhaps TRBD1 (5 bases). Trimming shortened V by 3 bases and J by 9 bases, and 12 bases separated the two germline ends. This CDR3 contains 12 residues. The germline V gene has CDR1 GTSNPN and CDR2 SVGIG (reference sequence). In DNA, the CDR3 is TGTGCCTGGAGCCAGGGTTTGGGTGAGCAGTTCTTC. It encodes CAWSQGLGEQFF.

The chain recombines TRBV5-1 with TRBJ2-1; a weak D match, TRBD2 (6 bases). The length of the CDR3 is 15 residues. V gave up 4 bases and J gave up 0 bases, with 11 bases separating them. The germline V gene has CDR1 SGHRS and CDR2 YFSETQ. The DNA for the CDR3 is TGCGCCAGCAGCAGTAGCGGTAGCTCCTACAATGAGCAGTTCTTC. Its protein product is CASSSSGSSYNEQFF.

The chain joins TRBV15 to TRBJ2-3; 10 bases are shared with TRBD2. The V gene's germline CDR1 is LNHNV and CDR2 YYDKDF (reference sequence). J lost 0 bases, V lost 5 bases, and 2 bases had no gene match. The length of the CDR3 is 15 residues. The CDR3 DNA sequence: TGTGCCACCAGCCGGGGACTAGCGAGCACAGATACGCAGTATTTT. This translates into CATSRGLASTDTQYF.

The gene calls are TRBV5-1 and TRBJ2-2, with D possibly being TRBD1 (6 bases). From germline, CDR1 is SGHRS and CDR2 YFSETQ. The ends were cut back, 1 base at V and 5 bases at J, with 6 bases in the middle. The CDR3 loop spans 13 amino acids. CDR3 coding DNA: TGCGCCAGCAGCTTGCAGGGGACCGGGGAGCTGTTTTTT. Translating gives CASSLQGTGELFF.

CDR3 residues: CASKDDRGKETQYF. DNA of the CDR3: TGTGCCAGTAAAGATGACAGGGGAAAAGAGACCCAGTACTTC. The rearrangement links TRBV19 to TRBJ2-5; TRBD1 aligns across 8 bases. This CDR3 region has 14 residues. Trimming removed 7 bases from V and 3 bases from J; junction bases left unmatched: 7. Germline V gene data show CDR1 as LNHDA and CDR2 as SQIVND (reference sequence).

The chain recombines TRBV3-1 (or the pseudogene TRBV3-2) with TRBJ1-3, with D possibly being TRBD1 (5 bases). The CDR3 loop spans 16 amino acids. Trimming left V 1 base short and J 2 bases short, with 12 bases between. Looked up from germline, CDR1 is LGHDT and CDR2 is YNNKEL (reference sequence). CDR3 region: CASSQAQGWAGNTIYF. The CDR3 coding sequence is TGTGCCAGCAGCCAAGCCCAGGGTTGGGCTGGAAACACCATATATTTT.

This clone was seen a few times. Other nucleotide sequences in the sample specify the same CDR3. V and J are TRBV10-2 and TRBJ2-3; the D is unclear. Germline V CDR1 and CDR2: WSHSY, SAAADI. This CDR3 region has 15 residues. Trimming cost V 0 bases and J 0 bases, with 7 bases left between them. CDR3 sequence: CASSESPVSTDTQYF. DNA of the CDR3: TGCGCCAGCAGTGAGTCCCCAGTAAGCACAGATACGCAGTATTTT.

The chain recombines TRBV5-1 with TRBJ2-5, with 7 positions matching TRBD1. Germline loops: CDR1 SGHRS, CDR2 YFSETQ. Trimming took 4 bases from V and 2 from J; bases not matched to a gene: 8. This CDR3 is built from 15 residues. The CDR3 spells CASSEGQPLQETQYF. The CDR3, as DNA: TGCGCCAGCAGCGAGGGACAGCCCCTACAAGAGACCCAGTACTTC.

The chain uses TRBV5-5 and TRBJ2-5, with D perhaps TRBD1 (6 bases). V dropped 4 bases and J dropped 1 base, with 8 bases sitting between them. The CDR3 has 13 amino acids. Germline V gene lookup returns CDR1 SGHKS and CDR2 YYEKEE (reference sequence). The CDR3 region has the DNA TGTGCCAGCAGCCCCAGGGGCCAAGAGACCCAGTACTTC. It encodes CASSPRGQETQYF. Full variable domain (remainder filled in from reference TRBV5-5 and TRBJ2-5): DAGVTQSPTHLIKTRGQQVTLRCSPISGHKSVSWYQQVLGQGPQFIFQYYEKEERGRGNFPDRFSARQFPNYSSELNVNALLLGDSALYLCASSPRGQETQYFGPGTRLLVL.

The table lists this clone with a few counts. The chain recombines TRBV28 with TRBJ1-5; D remains ambiguous. Germline V gene lookup returns CDR1 MDHEN and CDR2 SYDVKM. The CDR3 is made up of 15 amino acids. V gave up 0 bases and J gave up 0 bases, with 6 bases separating them. The CDR3 here is CASSLWQNSNQPQHF. CDR3 sequence (DNA): TGTGCCAGCAGTTTATGGCAGAATAGCAATCAGCCCCAGCATTTT.

In its sample, this clone was seen a few times. This chain uses TRBV2 with TRBJ1-3; 9 bases align to TRBD1. The CDR3 is 14 residues long. The V gene's germline CDR1 is SNHLY and CDR2 FYNNEI. V lost 6 bases and J lost 1; bases outside the gene matches: 1. The CDR3 DNA reads as TGTGCCAGCAGGGACAGGGGATCTGGAAACACCATATATTTT. Protein: CASRDRGSGNTIYF. Together with reference TRBV2 and TRBJ1-3, the CDR3 gives the full variable domain: EPEVTQTPSHQVTQMGQEVILRCVPISNHLYFYWYRQILGQKVEFLVSFYNNEISEKSEIFDDQFSVERPDGSNFTLKIRSTKLEDSAMYFCASRDRGSGNTIYFGEGSWLTVV.